Below are 19 T cell receptor beta chains sequenced from a single sample in a study of beta chain features in type 1 diabetes (dated by TCRdb to the late 2010s). Libraries came from the immunoSEQ multiplex PCR assay. All of the isolated RNA was reverse transcribed with the High Capacity cDNA Reverse Transcription Kit, so expressed TCRB transcripts were sequenced. TCRdb retrieved this table from immuneACCESS and kept in-frame rearrangements only. Not all clones are present; in checked studies, unresolved V genes account for under half, and no reason is known for the remainder. This sample holds roughly 450,000 clones; 9.5% to 12% were observed only once. The biggest ten clones account for approximately 0.045% of the sample. Sequenced input: naive CD4+ T cells from blood. What this sample's cell subset or site label stands for: true naive CD4+ T cells. The receptors originated from a woman between 18 and 29 years old in good health.

This clone was picked up many times. The rearrangement links TRBV25-1 to TRBJ1-6; D is unclear. The CDR3 totals 15 residues. V was trimmed by 7 bases and J by 8 bases, leaving 18 bases between them. Germline CDR1 is MGHDK and CDR2 is SYGVNS. CDR3 loop: CASTERVAYDSPLHF. The DNA of the CDR3 is TGTGCCAGCACGGAGAGGGTTGCGTACGATTCACCCCTCCACTTT. The full variable domain, in which reference TRBV25-1 and TRBJ1-6 provide the parts outside the CDR3, is EADIYQTPRYLVIGTGKKITLECSQTMGHDKMYWYQQDPGMELHLIHYSYGVNSTEKGDLSSESTVSRIRTEHFPLTLESARPSHTSQYLCASTERVAYDSPLHFGNGTRLTVT.

The genes are TRBV4-3 and TRBJ2-7, with D possibly TRBD2 on 5 matching bases. The V and J ends lost 1 base and 0 bases respectively, with 10 bases between them. This CDR3 comprises 15 residues. Germline V lookup: CDR1 LGHNA, CDR2 YSLEER. CDR3 in amino acids: CASSQAPGSSYEQYF. The CDR3 nucleotides are TGCGCCAGCAGCCAAGCTCCGGGGAGCTCCTACGAGCAGTACTTC.

This clone has more than one count but fewer than ten. The chain carries TRBV4-3 and TRBJ1-4, with a tentative D call TRBD1 (6 bases). Germline CDR1 and CDR2: LGHNA and YSLEER. The CDR3 is 15 residues long. Trimming stripped 3 bases from V and 3 bases from J, with 11 bases between. The CDR3 coding sequence is TGCGCCAGCAGCCACTACAGGGTTCCTAATGAAAAACTGTTTTTT. Its protein product is CASSHYRVPNEKLFF.

A few counts support this clone. The genes are TRBV5-1 and TRBJ2-7, with TRBD1 matching 10 bases. J gave up 4 bases and V 5 bases, and 6 bases lay outside the gene matches. This CDR3 spans 14 amino acids. CDR1 and CDR2 (germline): SGHRS, YFSETQ. The CDR3 region is CASRRDRGSYEQYV. DNA of the CDR3: TGCGCCAGCAGGCGGGACAGGGGAAGTTACGAGCAGTACGTC.

The chain has TRBV9 and TRBJ1-1; D is unclear. The CDR3 is 12 residues long. V was clipped by 4 bases and J by 6 bases, with 10 bases between them. Germline CDR1 is SGDLS and CDR2 is YYNGEE. As DNA, the CDR3 is TGTGCCAGCAGCCATCCACGTTCTGAAGCTTTCTTT. It is translated as CASSHPRSEAFF.

The chain employs TRBV11-3 and TRBJ2-3; TRBD2 might be the D (5 bases). The CDR3 has 14 residues. The ends were cut back, 4 bases at V and 2 bases at J, with 10 bases in the middle. CDR1 and CDR2 (germline): SGHNT, YENEEA. The CDR3 nucleotides are TGTGCCAGCAGCTCGGACGGGAACACAGATACGCAGTATTTT. Translated, it gives CASSSDGNTDTQYF.

This chain links TRBV4-2 with TRBJ2-1; D call uncertain. Germline lookup yields CDR1 LGHNA and CDR2 YNFKEQ. This CDR3 contains 15 residues. Trimming pared 4 bases from V and 9 bases from J, leaving 19 bases between. The CDR3 nucleotides read TGTGCCAGCAGCCCGCGGCCCACCCCGACGGGTGAGCAGTTCTTC. Its protein is CASSPRPTPTGEQFF.

The chain is built from TRBV10-3 and TRBJ2-4; D perhaps matches TRBD1 (6 bases). V lost 3 bases and J 0 bases, leaving 9 bases between the germline ends. The CDR3 sequence is 15 residues long. CDR1 is ENHRY, CDR2 SYGVKD, per germline. The CDR3 DNA follows: TGTGCCATCAGTGACCCGGACAGAGCCAAAAACATTCAGTACTTC. Protein: CAISDPDRAKNIQYF.

J is TRBJ2-3 and V is TRBV11-2; 9 positions agree with TRBD2. The V gene's germline CDR1 is SGHAT and CDR2 FQNNGV. V shed 1 base and J 3 bases; nucleotides not matched to a gene: 8. The CDR3 runs 17 residues. The CDR3 DNA sequence: TGTGCCAGCAGCTTAGGCAGGGCGGGGGGGTCTACAGATACGCAGTATTTT. The encoded protein is CASSLGRAGGSTDTQYF. The whole variable domain, remainder taken from reference TRBV11-2 and TRBJ2-3, is EAGVAQSPRYKIIEKRQSVAFWCNPISGHATLYWYQQILGQGPKLLIQFQNNGVVDDSQLPKDRFSAERLKGVDSTLKIQPAKLEDSAVYLCASSLGRAGGSTDTQYFGPGTRLTVL.

The rearrangement joins TRBV19 to TRBJ2-3; possibly TRBD1 for D (6 bases). V was cut by 3 bases and J by 6 bases, with 16 bases left in between. The CDR3 contains 15 residues. Per germline, CDR1 LNHDA and CDR2 SQIVND (reference sequence). The CDR3 nucleotides read TGTGCCAGTAGTATCGGTGACAGGCCAGCCGATACGCAGTATTTT. Its protein product is CASSIGDRPADTQYF.

The rearrangement joins TRBV7-3 to TRBJ1-1; TRBD1 agrees at 7 bases. The germline CDR1 and CDR2 sequences are SGHTA and FQGTGA. The trim removed 4 bases at V and 1 base at J, leaving 3 bases unmatched. CDR3 length equals 14 residues. The CDR3 region is CASSSGTENTEAFF. Written as DNA, the CDR3 is TGTGCCAGCAGCTCCGGGACAGAGAACACTGAAGCTTTCTTT.

The chain combines TRBV27 with TRBJ2-2; 12 bases are a match to TRBD2. CDR1 is MNHEY, CDR2 SMNVEV, per germline (reference sequence). V was clipped by 5 bases and J by 5 bases; unmatched bases: 9. This CDR3 has 17 amino acids. CDR3 sequence: CASSPQRLAGETGELFF. The CDR3 region has the DNA TGTGCCAGCAGTCCGCAAAGACTAGCGGGAGAGACCGGGGAGCTGTTTTTT.

This clone has just a few counts. Other DNA sequences of this sample code for an identical CDR3. V usage is TRBV29-1 and J usage is TRBJ1-2, with 8 positions matching TRBD1. V shed 7 bases and J 8 bases; nucleotides not matched to a gene: 12. This CDR3 spans 13 amino acids. Per germline, CDR1 SQVTM and CDR2 ANQGSEA. DNA of the CDR3: TGCAGCGCGCGGGTCGGACAGGGTCGCGGCTACACCTTC. The encoded protein is CSARVGQGRGYTF.

This rearrangement joins TRBV28 to TRBJ2-7; perhaps TRBD2 as D (6 bases). The CDR3 spans 12 residues. Trimming removed 4 bases at V and 6 bases at J, with 10 bases between. CDR1 and CDR2 from the germline V gene are MDHEN and SYDVKM. CDR3 amino acids: CASSSSGGEQYF. The CDR3 coding sequence is TGTGCCAGCAGTTCTTCCGGGGGCGAGCAGTACTTC. Drawing the rest from reference TRBV28 and TRBJ2-7, the complete variable domain is DVKVTQSSRYLVKRTGEKVFLECVQDMDHENMFWYRQDPGLGLRLIYFSYDVKMKEKGDIPEGYSVSREKKERFSLILESASTNQTSMYLCASSSSGGEQYFGPGTRLTVT.

This clone was picked up a small number of times. The rearrangement links TRBV2 to TRBJ2-5, with 10 bases fitting TRBD2. CDR3 length: 15 residues. Germline V gene lookup returns CDR1 SNHLY and CDR2 FYNNEI. J was trimmed by 2 bases and V by 4 bases; bases with no gene match: 4. This CDR3 reads CASSASSGGQETQYF. The CDR3 nucleotides are TGTGCCAGCAGTGCGTCTAGCGGGGGTCAAGAGACCCAGTACTTC.

CDR3 coding DNA: TGTGCCAGCAGCCAAGATCGGGGATCCACTGAAGCTTTCTTT. Translated: CASSQDRGSTEAFF. This chain uses TRBV4-2 with TRBJ1-1; D unclear. CDR1 and CDR2 from the germline V gene are LGHNA and YNFKEQ. Trimming stripped 0 bases from V and 4 bases from J, with 9 bases between. CDR3 length: 14 residues.

This clone was observed a few times. The chain recombines TRBV10-3 with TRBJ2-7; 10 bases line up with TRBD2. This CDR3 has 15 residues. Germline V CDR1 and CDR2: ENHRY, SYGVKD. V lost 0 bases and J lost 4; bases outside the gene matches: 3. Here the CDR3 reads CAISESLAGEYEQYV. The DNA of the CDR3 is TGTGCCATCAGTGAGTCGCTAGCGGGGGAATACGAGCAGTACGTC.

This clone turned up a few times. This rearrangement joins TRBV29-1 to TRBJ1-3; D ambiguous. Germline CDR1 is SQVTM and CDR2 is ANQGSEA. Deletions cut 3 bases from V and 3 bases from J, with 6 bases between. CDR3 length: 12 amino acids. CDR3 bases: TGCAGCGTTGATTCGGATGGAAACACCATATATTTT. Translated: CSVDSDGNTIYF.

The V gene is TRBV21-1, the J gene TRBJ2-5; the table's D call, TRBD2, was not checked against the DNA. TRBV21-1 is classified as a pseudogene. CDR3 length equals 14 residues. In DNA, the CDR3 is TGTGCCAGCAGCAAAGCTGGCGGAAAAGAGACCCAGTACTTC. It codes for CASSKAGGKETQYF.